The source of this TCR beta chain is a study of T cells in Graves' hyperthyroidism and ophthalmopathy. Study results and limitations: In the blood, most expanded thyroid clonotypes above 0.001 appeared as well. Ophthalmopathy prediction by the model preceded onset by a median about 6 months.

The CDR3 regions of TCR beta were amplified from RNA transcripts. First-round RT-PCR of the TCR CDR3 relied on the HTBI primer set. TCRdb used MiXCR to reprocess the multiplex PCR reads, holding one entry per CDR3 protein. The repertoire holds roughly 500,000 distinct CDR3 sequences, about 20% seen once, with around 47% in the top ten. PBMCs stemmed from less than 13 ml fresh peripheral blood. The sample holds a few counts of this clonotype. What it binds is unknown. The germline gives CDR1 MNHNY, CDR2 SVGAGI (reference sequence). The CDR3 extends over 15 amino acids. The V gene lost 6 bases and the J gene lost 1 base, with 12 bases spanning the gap.

Sequencing was carried out using blood. The TCR originated in a woman in her 70s with Graves' ophthalmopathy. The V call is TRBV6-6, the J call TRBJ1-4; D gene unclear. The CDR3 spells CASSSGPLTNEKLFF. In nucleotides, the CDR3 is TGTGCCAGCAGCTCCGGGCCCCTAACTAATGAAAAACTGTTTTTT.